The following is a T cell receptor beta chain sequence with its context. The antigen is not known. J gave up 6 bases and V 6 bases, and 7 bases lay outside the gene matches. Germline V gene data show CDR1 as LNHNV and CDR2 as YYDKDF (reference sequence). The CDR3 totals 13 residues. Only in-frame clones appear in the TCRdb table, and some are missing; sequencing was by immunoSEQ multiplex PCR. The profile shows about 110,000 clones, around 90% of them singletons. This sample stems from a study of OX40 agonist ivuxolimab in advanced cancers. Across the whole study: Patients with prior anti-PD-1, anti-PD-L1 or anti-CTLA-4 therapy were eligible; approximately 40% had some. Study findings and constraints: Patients with a partial response at 0.1-3.0 mg/kg had among the lowest clonal expansion. Doses of 0.1 to 3.0 mg/kg were accompanied by clonal expansion of CD4+ and CD8+ blood T cells by week 6. The investigators did not determine what antigen specificity the expanded peripheral T cells had.

The material was CD4+ or CD8+ T cells sorted from blood, obtained in a trial of the OX40 agonist ivuxolimab. The source is an adult with an advanced solid tumor such as melanoma, head and neck, liver or kidney cancer. J is TRBJ2-7 and V is TRBV15; 8 bases agree with TRBD1. The CDR3 loop reads CATSGQGLGEQYF. CDR3 DNA sequence: TGTGCCACCAGTGGACAGGGCCTCGGCGAGCAGTACTTC.